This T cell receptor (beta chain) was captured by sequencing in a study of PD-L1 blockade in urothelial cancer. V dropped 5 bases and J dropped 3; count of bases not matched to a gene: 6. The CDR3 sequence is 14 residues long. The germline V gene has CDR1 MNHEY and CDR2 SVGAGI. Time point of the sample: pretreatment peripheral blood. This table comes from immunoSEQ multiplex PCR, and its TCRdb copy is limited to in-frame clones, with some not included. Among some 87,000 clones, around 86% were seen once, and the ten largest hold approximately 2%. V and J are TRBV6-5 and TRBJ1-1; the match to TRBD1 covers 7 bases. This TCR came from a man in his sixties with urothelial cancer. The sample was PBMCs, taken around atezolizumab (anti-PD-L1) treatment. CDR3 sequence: CASSKGQKDTEAFF. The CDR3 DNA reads TGTGCCAGCAGTAAGGGACAGAAAGACACTGAAGCTTTCTTT.